These 17 T cell receptor beta chains were all obtained from the same sample, sequenced in a study of human CD8 memory T cell subsets. Early memory CD8+ T cells that were CCR7+ PD-1+ TIGIT+ and had exhausted-like traits were the TPEX cells. TCR beta libraries were made by UMI-labeled 5' RACE. TCRdb reworked the 5' RACE reads into one entry per CDR3 protein, no DNA. Seen in this sample are 9,500 to 13,000 distinct CDR3 sequences; the ten most common clones hold 20%. Input material: CD8+ T cells from PBMCs. The receptors were sampled from a human donor in good health.

The genes are TRBV4-1 and TRBJ2-1. CDR1 MGHRA and CDR2 YSYEKL come from the germline V gene. There are 14 residues in the CDR3. The CDR3 is CASSQDISYNEQFF.

According to its frequency, this clonotype is medium-sized. The rearrangement joins TRBV4-1 to TRBJ1-2. This CDR3 has 14 residues. Germline CDR1 MGHRA, CDR2 YSYEKL. The chain's CDR3 is CASSQVGGGNGYTF.

V and J are TRBV28 and TRBJ1-1; with no DNA, the TCRdb D assignment of TRBD1 cannot be verified. The CDR3 totals 16 residues. Germline V CDR1 and CDR2: MDHEN, SYDVKM. CDR3 loop: CASTAWGPRDRTEAFF.

The V gene is TRBV9, the J gene TRBJ2-1; TCRdb lists TRBD2, though no DNA is available to test this call. This CDR3 spans 14 amino acids. The germline V gene has CDR1 SGDLS and CDR2 YYNGEE. CDR3 amino acids: CASSVVSRENEQFF.

Here the CDR3 reads CASTGSYEQYF. The V and J genes are TRBV5-1 and TRBJ2-7. Germline CDR1 is SGHRS and CDR2 is YFSETQ. There are 11 residues in the CDR3.

The chain recombines TRBV6-2 or TRBV6-3 with TRBJ2-7; the TRBD1 assignment by TCRdb is unverifiable without DNA. The CDR3 has 14 residues. Germline V gene lookup returns CDR1 MNHEY and CDR2 SVGEGT. The CDR3 protein is CASNWDPYLREQYF.

In terms of frequency, this clonotype is medium-sized. The chain is built from TRBV7-9 and TRBJ2-2. Germline V gives CDR1 SEHNR, CDR2 FQNEAQ (reference sequence). The CDR3 runs to 16 residues. This CDR3 is CASSLGPRDNTGELFF. The full variable domain, completed using reference TRBV7-9 and TRBJ2-2, is DTGVSQNPRHKITKRGQNVTFRCDPISEHNRLYWYRQTLGQGPEFLTYFQNEAQLEKSRLLSDRFSAERPKGSFSTLEIQRTEQGDSAMYLCASSLGPRDNTGELFFGEGSRLTVL.

The V and J genes are TRBV19 and TRBJ1-2; TCRdb returns TRBD1, unconfirmable since there is no DNA. CDR3 length equals 15 residues. Germline CDR1 is LNHDA and CDR2 is SQIVND (reference sequence). CDR3 protein: CASSLATGTSYGYTF.

V and J are TRBV5-1 and TRBJ2-7; TCRdb indicates TRBD1, and absent DNA this call remains unverified. Germline V lookup: CDR1 SGHRS, CDR2 YFSETQ. CDR3 length equals 13 residues. The CDR3 sequence: CASSEDRGVEQYF.

This chain connects TRBV4-1 to TRBJ2-3. Germline V gene data show CDR1 as MGHRA and CDR2 as YSYEKL. The CDR3 length is 16 residues. CDR3 protein: CASSQGLSSSTDTQYF.

The V and J genes are TRBV4-3 and TRBJ1-1; TCRdb calls TRBD1, which cannot be checked without DNA. This CDR3 comprises 13 residues. Per the germline V gene, CDR1 is LGHNA and CDR2 is YSLEER. CDR3 loop: CASSQAALEAAFF.

The chain's CDR3 is CASSLSRAGQETQYF. This sequence joins TRBV7-8 and TRBJ2-5; no DNA is available, so the TRBD2 call from TCRdb remains unchecked. The CDR3 extends over 15 amino acids. Germline V gene lookup returns CDR1 SGHVS and CDR2 FQNEAQ.

The genes are TRBV29-1 and TRBJ2-1; TCRdb gives TRBD2 as the D gene, but with no DNA this cannot be confirmed. Germline V gene lookup returns CDR1 SQVTM and CDR2 ANQGSEA. There are 14 residues in the CDR3. The chain's CDR3 is CSGRDGTRSNEQFF.

The chain is built from TRBV12-3 or TRBV12-4 and TRBJ2-1; TCRdb's D call, TRBD2, is unchecked because there is no DNA. CDR3 size: 14 residues. CDR3 sequence reads: CASSLAGGDNEQFF.

The chain combines TRBV28 with TRBJ2-2; TCRdb indicates TRBD2, and absent DNA this call remains unverified. The germline V gene has CDR1 MDHEN and CDR2 SYDVKM. The CDR3 spans 14 residues. The CDR3 protein is CASRGLADTGELFF.

This chain joins TRBV12-3 or TRBV12-4 and TRBJ1-5; TCRdb's D gene call, TRBD1, goes unchecked for lack of DNA. The CDR3 consists of 13 residues. The CDR3 sequence: CASSDNRGQPQHF.

CDR3: CASSPTGRPYEQYF. V is TRBV7-9 and J is TRBJ2-7. The CDR3 totals 14 residues. Germline loops: CDR1 SEHNR, CDR2 FQNEAQ (reference sequence).